This T cell receptor beta chain originates from a study of cytomegalovirus exposure and HLA in healthy donors. Note on this clone: Its target is unknown.

Broader study findings: According to reports, the classifier identified cytomegalovirus status with high specificity and sensitivity. Earlier findings revealed that most TCR beta V segments proved productive either about 87% or about 30% of the time.

Looked up from germline, CDR1 is MNHEY and CDR2 is SVGAGI. CDR3 length equals 14 residues. The ends were cut back, 8 bases at V and 0 bases at J, with 14 bases in the middle. Primers: 60 Vbeta forward and 13 Jbeta reverse. Generated by immunoSEQ multiplex PCR, the TCRdb table keeps only in-frame clones and is missing some. This table lists 50,000 to 55,000 clones. The sequenced material came from PBMCs. This receptor was obtained from a woman aged 60-75 years in good health and CMV-seropositive. The rearrangement uses TRBV6-5 and TRBJ2-7; no clear D. The CDR3 sequence is CASGGTANSYEQYF. CDR3 nucleotide sequence: TGTGCCAGCGGTGGTACAGCCAACTCCTACGAGCAGTACTTC.